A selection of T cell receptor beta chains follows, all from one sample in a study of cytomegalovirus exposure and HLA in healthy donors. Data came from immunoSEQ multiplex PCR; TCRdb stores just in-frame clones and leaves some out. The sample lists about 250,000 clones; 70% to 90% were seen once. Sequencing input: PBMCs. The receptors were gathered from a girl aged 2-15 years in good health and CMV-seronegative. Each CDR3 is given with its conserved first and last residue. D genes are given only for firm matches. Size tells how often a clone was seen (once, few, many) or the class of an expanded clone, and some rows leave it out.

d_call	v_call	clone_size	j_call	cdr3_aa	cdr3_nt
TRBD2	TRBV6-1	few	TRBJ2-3	CASRLLAGGLDTQYF	TGTGCCAGCAGATTACTAGCGGGGGGGCTGGATACGCAGTATTTT
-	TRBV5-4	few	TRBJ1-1	CASSFQGTEAFF	TGTGCCAGCAGCTTCCAGGGGACTGAAGCTTTCTTT
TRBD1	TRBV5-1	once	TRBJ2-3	CASSFGTADTDTQYF	TGCGCCAGCAGCTTCGGGACAGCTGACACAGATACGCAGTATTTT
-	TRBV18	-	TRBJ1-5	CASSPRKGGNQPQHF	TGTGCCAGCTCACCACGGAAGGGGGGCAATCAGCCCCAGCATTTT
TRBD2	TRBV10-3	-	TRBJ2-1	CAISGTSGRDEQFF	TGTGCCATCAGTGGGACTAGCGGGCGAGATGAGCAGTTCTTC
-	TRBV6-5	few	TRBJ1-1	CASSLRGKINEAFF	TGTGCCAGCAGCCTCAGGGGAAAGATCAATGAAGCTTTCTTT
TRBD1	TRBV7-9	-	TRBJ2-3	CASSFLRQGATDTQYF	TGTGCCAGCAGCTTCCTTCGACAGGGGGCAACAGATACGCAGTATTTT
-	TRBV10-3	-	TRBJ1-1	CAISELGTLFTEAFF	TGTGCCATCAGTGAGTTAGGGACACTATTCACTGAAGCTTTCTTT
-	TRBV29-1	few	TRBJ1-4	CSVEIQQGIGEKLFF	TGCAGCGTTGAAATTCAGCAGGGGATAGGGGAAAAACTGTTTTTT
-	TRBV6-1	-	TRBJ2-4	CASSESQGSIVKNIQYF	TGTGCCAGCAGTGAATCGCAGGGGAGCATAGTCAAAAACATTCAGTACTTC
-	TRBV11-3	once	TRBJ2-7	CASSYGFGEQYF	TGTGCCAGCAGCTACGGGTTCGGGGAGCAGTACTTC
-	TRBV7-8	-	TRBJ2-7	CASSLARQGIYEQYF	TGTGCCAGCAGCTTAGCGCGGCAGGGGATCTACGAGCAGTACTTC
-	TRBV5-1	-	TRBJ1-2	CASSFRRRANTF	TGCGCCAGCAGCTTTCGAAGGCGGGCTAATACCTTC
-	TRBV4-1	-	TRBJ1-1	CASSQDFWGRNTEAFF	TGCGCCAGCAGCCAAGATTTCTGGGGGCGGAACACTGAAGCTTTCTTT
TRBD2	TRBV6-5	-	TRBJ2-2	CASRLYAGGTGELFF	TGTGCCAGCAGACTATATGCCGGGGGGACCGGGGAGCTGTTTTTT
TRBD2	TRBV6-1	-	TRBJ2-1	CASSDLGGGGNNEQFF	TGTGCCAGCAGTGACCTGGGGGGCGGGGGGAACAATGAGCAGTTCTTC
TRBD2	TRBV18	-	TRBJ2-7	CASSLPLSGSPYEQYF	TGTGCCAGCTCACTCCCCCTTAGCGGGAGTCCCTACGAGCAGTACTTC
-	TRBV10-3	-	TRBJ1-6	CASSPAGYNSPLHF	TGTGCCAGTTCCCCGGCAGGATATAATTCACCCCTCCACTTT
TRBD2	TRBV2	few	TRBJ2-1	CASRETSGSYNEQFF	TGTGCCAGCAGGGAAACTAGCGGTTCCTACAATGAGCAGTTCTTC
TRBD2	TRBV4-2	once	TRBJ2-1	CASSHLRTSGRTNEQFF	TGTGCCAGCAGCCATCTTAGGACTAGCGGGAGGACCAATGAGCAGTTCTTC
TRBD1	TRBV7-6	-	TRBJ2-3	CASSLGQGGTDTQYF	TGTGCCAGCAGCCTTGGACAGGGTGGCACAGATACGCAGTATTTT
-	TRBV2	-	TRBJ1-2	CASSTGYGGYTF	TGTGCCAGCAGTACAGGGTACGGTGGCTACACCTTC
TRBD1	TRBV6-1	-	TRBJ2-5	CASSHRDRVGETQYF	TGTGCCAGCAGCCACCGGGACAGGGTCGGGGAGACCCAGTACTTC
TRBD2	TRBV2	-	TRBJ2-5	CASSTGTRGETQYF	TGTGCCAGCAGTACCGGGACTAGAGGGGAGACCCAGTACTTC
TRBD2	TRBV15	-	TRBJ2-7	CATSWDYDEQYF	TGTGCCACCAGCTGGGACTACGACGAGCAGTACTTC
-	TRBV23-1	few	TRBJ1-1	CASSREGGDTEAFF	TGCGCCAGCAGCCGGGAAGGGGGGGACACTGAAGCTTTCTTT
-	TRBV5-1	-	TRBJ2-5	CASSEGGGETQYF	TGCGCCAGCAGCGAGGGAGGTGGAGAGACCCAGTACTTC
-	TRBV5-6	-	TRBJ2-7	CASSLVTGYEQYF	TGTGCCAGCAGCTTGGTAACAGGCTACGAGCAGTACTTC
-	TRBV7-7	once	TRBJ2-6	CASSPSPGANVLTF	TGTGCCAGCAGCCCCTCCCCCGGGGCCAACGTCCTGACTTTC
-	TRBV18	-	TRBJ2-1	CASSPPTSNEQFF	TGTGCCAGCTCACCACCGACTAGCAATGAGCAGTTCTTC
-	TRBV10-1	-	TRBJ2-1	CASSLDRYNEQFF	TGCGCCAGCAGTTTGGACAGATACAATGAGCAGTTCTTC
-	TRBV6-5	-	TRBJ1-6	CASSYRQNSPLHF	TGTGCCAGCAGTTACCGACAGAATTCACCCCTCCACTTT
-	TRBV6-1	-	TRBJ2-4	CASSDRASLLAKNIQYF	TGTGCCAGCAGTGACAGGGCGTCTTTATTAGCCAAAAACATTCAGTACTTC
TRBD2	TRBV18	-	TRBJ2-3	CASSVTSGGPLDTQYF	TGTGCCAGCTCAGTTACTAGCGGGGGCCCTCTTGATACGCAGTATTTT
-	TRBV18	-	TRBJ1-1	CASSPPQGWDTEAFF	TGTGCCAGCTCACCACCGCAGGGTTGGGACACTGAAGCTTTCTTT
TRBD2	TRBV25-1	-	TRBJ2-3	CASSGRDRPLAGADTQYF	TGTGCCAGCAGTGGCCGGGACAGGCCCCTAGCGGGAGCAGATACGCAGTATTTT
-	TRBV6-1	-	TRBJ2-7	CASRREMGEQYF	TGTGCCAGCAGGAGGGAAATGGGCGAGCAGTACTTC
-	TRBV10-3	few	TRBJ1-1	CAISGSPWTEAFF	TGTGCCATCTCGGGGAGCCCTTGGACTGAAGCTTTCTTT
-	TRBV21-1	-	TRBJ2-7	CASSPPDEQYF	TGTGCCAGCAGCCCTCCCGACGAGCAGTACTTC
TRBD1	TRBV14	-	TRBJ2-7	CASSQVGTGNEQYF	TGTGCCAGCAGCCAAGTTGGGACAGGGAACGAGCAGTACTTC
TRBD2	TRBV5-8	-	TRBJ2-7	CASSLGTSGVSYEQYF	TGTGCCAGCAGCCTAGGGACTAGCGGGGTCTCCTACGAGCAGTACTTC
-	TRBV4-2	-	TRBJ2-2	CASTPGVSGELFF	TGTGCCAGCACCCCGGGTGTATCCGGGGAGCTGTTTTTT
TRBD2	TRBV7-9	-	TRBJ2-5	CASSLERAGPETQYF	TGTGCCAGCAGCTTAGAACGAGCGGGGCCCGAGACCCAGTACTTC
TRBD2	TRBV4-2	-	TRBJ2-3	CASSLISGGAERPDTQYF	TGTGCCAGCAGCCTGATTAGCGGGGGGGCCGAACGGCCAGATACGCAGTATTTT
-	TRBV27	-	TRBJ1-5	CASSLRGASDQPQHF	TGTGCCAGCAGTTTAAGGGGCGCCTCGGATCAGCCCCAGCATTTT
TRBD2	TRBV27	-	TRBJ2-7	CASSWGGSYEQYF	TGTGCCAGCAGTTGGGGGGGCTCCTACGAGCAGTACTTC
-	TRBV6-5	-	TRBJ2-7	CASSSAIAEQYF	TGTGCCAGCAGTTCCGCTATAGCCGAGCAGTACTTC